Below, 17 T cell receptor beta chains from the same sample are listed, as sequenced in a study of T cell repertoires and Cas9 in healthy adults. Method: immunoSEQ multiplex PCR; TCRdb's copy keeps in-frame clones and lacks some. Counted here are 20,000 to 25,000 clones, 91% occurring once; the ten biggest clones make up about 1.4%. Sequencing was done on a sample of CD4+ effector T cells (CD127+, CD25-, CD137-, CD154-) from PBMCs; culture status not recorded. The receptors were gathered from a human donor in good health.

This sequence joins TRBV4-3 and TRBJ2-1; 8 positions agree with TRBD2. The CDR3 is 15 amino acids. Germline V gene sequence: CDR1 LGHNA, CDR2 YSLEER. V lost 1 base and J lost 10; bases outside the gene matches: 9. The CDR3 DNA reads as TGCGCCAGCAGCCAAGGACGGGGGGGACCAATCGAGCAGTTCTTC. This translates into CASSQGRGGPIEQFF.

This chain links TRBV7-6 with TRBJ1-4, with 7 bases lining up with TRBD1. V was pared by 1 base and J by 5 bases, with 4 bases of the junction left unmatched. Germline loops: CDR1 SGHVS, CDR2 FNYEAQ. This CDR3 contains 15 residues. The CDR3 protein is CASSLVGDSNEKLFF. The CDR3 DNA reads TGTGCCAGCAGCTTAGTCGGGGACAGCAATGAAAAACTGTTTTTT.

This chain joins TRBV28 and TRBJ2-3; 7 bases are a match to TRBD1. Germline V lookup: CDR1 MDHEN, CDR2 SYDVKM. The CDR3 spans 13 residues. Germline trimming cut 5 bases from V and 4 bases from J; bases unmatched to any gene: 3. The CDR3: CASSRQGADTQYF. In DNA, the CDR3 is TGTGCCAGCAGTCGACAGGGTGCAGATACGCAGTATTTT.

The rearrangement uses TRBV7-8 and TRBJ2-1; maybe TRBD2 (6 bases). The CDR3 length is 16 residues. The germline V gene encodes CDR1 SGHVS and CDR2 FQNEAQ. The V end lost 2 bases, the J end lost 6 bases, and 17 bases lay between the germline ends. For the CDR3, the DNA is TGTGCCAGCAGCTTATCGGGACTTCTATACCCCAATGAGCAGTTCTTC. It specifies CASSLSGLLYPNEQFF.

The chain is built from TRBV18 and TRBJ2-5; perhaps TRBD1 as D (6 bases). Trimming left V 3 bases short and J 2 bases short, with 7 bases between. Germline assignment: CDR1 KGHSH and CDR2 LQKENI. This CDR3 contains 13 residues. The CDR3, as DNA: TGTGCCAGCTCACCCGGACAGCAAGAGACCCAGTACTTC. This codes for CASSPGQQETQYF.

The V and J genes are TRBV4-2 and TRBJ1-1, with D uncertain. Deletions cut 0 bases from V and 6 bases from J, with 17 bases between. CDR1 and CDR2 (germline): LGHNA, YNFKEQ. This CDR3 comprises 16 residues. CDR3 bases: TGTGCCAGCAGCCAAGATCTTGGGGAGCATTCCTCTGAAGCTTTCTTT. This sequence encodes CASSQDLGEHSSEAFF.

The rearrangement uses TRBV19 and TRBJ2-7; TRBD1 matches 11 bases. V shed 0 bases, J shed 4 bases, and the junction held 11 bases outside the gene matches. The CDR3 sequence is 18 residues long. Germline loops: CDR1 LNHDA, CDR2 SQIVND (reference sequence). In DNA form, the CDR3 reads TGTGCCAGTAGTATAGATGACTCCGGGACAGGGGGTCTATACGAGCAGTACTTC. Encoded protein: CASSIDDSGTGGLYEQYF.

CDR3 residues: CASSLGQANTEAFF. The CDR3 DNA reads as TGCGCCAGCAGCTTAGGGCAGGCGAACACTGAAGCTTTCTTT. The rearrangement uses TRBV5-1 and TRBJ1-1; D not certain. The V gene lost 2 bases and the J gene lost 1 base, with 9 bases spanning the gap. CDR3 length: 14 amino acids. Per the germline V gene, CDR1 is SGHRS and CDR2 is YFSETQ.

This rearrangement joins TRBV6-6 to TRBJ1-4, with D tentatively TRBD1 (5 bases). The V gene lost 0 bases and the J gene lost 3 bases, with 8 bases spanning the gap. This CDR3 contains 15 residues. In germline, CDR1 is MNHNY, CDR2 SVGAGI (reference sequence). The CDR3 DNA reads TGTGCCAGCAGTTACTCGGGGGGAGCTAATGAAAAACTGTTTTTT. This codes for CASSYSGGANEKLFF.

J is TRBJ2-6 and V is TRBV5-1, with D possibly TRBD2 on 6 matching bases. Trimming removed 0 bases from V and 2 bases from J, with 12 bases in between. The CDR3 loop spans 17 amino acids. CDR1 SGHRS and CDR2 YFSETQ come from the germline V gene. CDR3 sequence (DNA): TGCGCCAGCAGCTTGGGGCCAGGGAGGACTGGGGCCAACGTCCTGACTTTC. Protein: CASSLGPGRTGANVLTF.

This clone was seen a handful of times. The gene calls are TRBV10-3 and TRBJ1-6; D is undetermined. This CDR3 comprises 13 residues. Trimming took off 6 bases at V and 7 bases at J, with 10 bases between the two ends. CDR1 ENHRY and CDR2 SYGVKD come from the germline V gene. CDR3 coding DNA: TGTGCCATCAGAGAGGGCCGCAATTCACCCCTCCACTTT. It specifies CAIREGRNSPLHF.

V usage is TRBV18 and J usage is TRBJ1-1; D is unclear. Trimming removed 3 bases at V and 1 base at J, with 9 bases between. The CDR3 contains 14 residues. The germline CDR1 and CDR2 sequences are KGHSH and LQKENI. This CDR3 reads CASSPFPANTEAFF. CDR3 nucleotide sequence: TGTGCCAGCTCACCGTTTCCAGCGAACACTGAAGCTTTCTTT.

The chain couples TRBV28 to TRBJ1-1, with D possibly being TRBD1 (5 bases). This CDR3 contains 13 residues. V dropped 7 bases and J dropped 1 base, with 10 bases sitting between them. The germline V gene encodes CDR1 MDHEN and CDR2 SYDVKM. Here the CDR3 DNA reads TGTGCCAGCACCCAGACAGCGAACACTGAAGCTTTCTTT. Translating gives CASTQTANTEAFF.

The genes are TRBV10-1 and TRBJ2-1; D is unresolved. CDR1 is WNHNN, CDR2 SYGVQD, per germline (reference sequence). The CDR3 covers 14 residues. Trimming left V 0 bases short and J 3 bases short, with 6 bases between. This CDR3 is CASSESPGYNEQFF. CDR3 nucleotides: TGCGCCAGCAGTGAGTCGCCCGGCTACAATGAGCAGTTCTTC.

The chain combines TRBV2 with TRBJ2-6; D gene uncertain. V dropped 7 bases and J dropped 0 bases, with 7 bases sitting between them. Germline CDR1 reads SNHLY; CDR2 reads FYNNEI. This CDR3 region has 14 residues. The CDR3: CASTGNSGANVLTF. Here the CDR3 DNA reads TGTGCCAGCACCGGAAACTCTGGGGCCAACGTCCTGACTTTC.

The genes are TRBV11-3 and TRBJ1-1, with 7 bases matching TRBD1. The trim removed 7 bases at V and 5 bases at J, leaving 16 bases unmatched. CDR1 is SGHNT, CDR2 YENEEA, per germline. This CDR3 is built from 16 residues. CDR3: CASTPSHRGIWTEAFF. DNA for the CDR3: TGTGCCAGCACCCCTTCCCACAGGGGAATTTGGACTGAAGCTTTCTTT.

The chain has TRBV28 and TRBJ2-1; D is possibly TRBD1 or TRBD2 (5 bases each). The germline gives CDR1 MDHEN, CDR2 SYDVKM. The CDR3 has 11 amino acids. V was shortened by 5 bases and J by 11 bases, with 10 bases between the two germline ends. The CDR3 region has the DNA TGTGCCAGCAGTACACGGGACCAGCAGTTCTTC. It yields the protein CASSTRDQQFF.